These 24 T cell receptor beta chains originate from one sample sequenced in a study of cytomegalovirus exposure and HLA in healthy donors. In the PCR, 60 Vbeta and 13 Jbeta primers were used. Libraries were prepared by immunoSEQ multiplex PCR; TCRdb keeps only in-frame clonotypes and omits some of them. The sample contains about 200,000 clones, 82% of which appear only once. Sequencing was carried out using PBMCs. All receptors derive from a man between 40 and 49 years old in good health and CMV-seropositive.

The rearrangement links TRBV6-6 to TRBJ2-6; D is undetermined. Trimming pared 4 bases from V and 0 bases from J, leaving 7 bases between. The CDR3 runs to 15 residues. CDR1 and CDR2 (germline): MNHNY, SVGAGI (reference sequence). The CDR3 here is CASSSIYSGANVLTF. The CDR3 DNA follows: TGTGCCAGCAGTTCCATCTACTCTGGGGCCAACGTCCTGACTTTC.

The CDR3 is CASSQGQGPSYEQYF. The CDR3 DNA sequence: TGCGCCAGCAGCCAAGGGCAGGGGCCGAGCTACGAGCAGTACTTC. This chain uses TRBV4-1 with TRBJ2-7; a possible D gene is TRBD1 (6 bases). V was cut by 1 base and J by 3 bases, with 13 bases left in between. Germline V gene data show CDR1 as MGHRA and CDR2 as YSYEKL. There are 15 residues in the CDR3.

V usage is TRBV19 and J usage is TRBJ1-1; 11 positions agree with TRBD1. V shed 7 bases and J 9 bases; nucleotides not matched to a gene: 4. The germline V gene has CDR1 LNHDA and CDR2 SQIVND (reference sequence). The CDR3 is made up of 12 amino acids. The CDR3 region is CASTWTGGQAFF. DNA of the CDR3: TGTGCCAGTACCTGGACAGGGGGCCAAGCTTTCTTT.

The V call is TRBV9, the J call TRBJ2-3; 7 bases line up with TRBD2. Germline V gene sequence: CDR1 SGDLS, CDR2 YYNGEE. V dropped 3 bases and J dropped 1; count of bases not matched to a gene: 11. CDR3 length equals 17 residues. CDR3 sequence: CASSGKVGGSGTDTQYF. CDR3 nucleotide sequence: TGTGCCAGCAGCGGGAAGGTGGGCGGGAGCGGCACAGATACGCAGTATTTT.

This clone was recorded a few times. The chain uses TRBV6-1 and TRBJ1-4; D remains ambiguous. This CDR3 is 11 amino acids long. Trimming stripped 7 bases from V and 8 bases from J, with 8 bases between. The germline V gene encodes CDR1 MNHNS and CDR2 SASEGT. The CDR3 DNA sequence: TGTGCCAGCAACTCAGGAGAAAAACTGTTTTTT. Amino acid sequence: CASNSGEKLFF.

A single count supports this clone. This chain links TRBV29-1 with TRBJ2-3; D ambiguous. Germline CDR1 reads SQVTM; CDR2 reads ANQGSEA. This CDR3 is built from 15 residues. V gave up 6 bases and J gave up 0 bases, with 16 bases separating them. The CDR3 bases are TGCAGCGTATCCCTCTCTCTAACCAGCACAGATACGCAGTATTTT. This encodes CSVSLSLTSTDTQYF.

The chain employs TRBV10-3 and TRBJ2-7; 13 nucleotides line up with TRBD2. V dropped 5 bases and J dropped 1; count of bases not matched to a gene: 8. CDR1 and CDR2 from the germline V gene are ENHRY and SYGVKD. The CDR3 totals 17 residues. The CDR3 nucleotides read TGTGCCATCAGTTCTGGACTAGCGGGAGAAAGTTCCTACGAGCAGTACTTC. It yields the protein CAISSGLAGESSYEQYF.

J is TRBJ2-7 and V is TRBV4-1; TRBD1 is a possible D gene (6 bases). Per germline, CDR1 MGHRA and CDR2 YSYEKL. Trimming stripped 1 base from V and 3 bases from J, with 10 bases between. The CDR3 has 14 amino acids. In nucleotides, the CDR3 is TGCGCCAGCAGCCAAGGACAGGCGCTCTACGAGCAGTACTTC. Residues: CASSQGQALYEQYF.

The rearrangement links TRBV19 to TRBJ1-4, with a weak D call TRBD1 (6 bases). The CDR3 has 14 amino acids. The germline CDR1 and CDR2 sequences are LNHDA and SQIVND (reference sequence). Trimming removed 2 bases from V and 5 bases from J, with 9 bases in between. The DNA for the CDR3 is TGTGCCAGTAGTATACAGGGGATGAATGAAAAACTGTTTTTT. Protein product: CASSIQGMNEKLFF.

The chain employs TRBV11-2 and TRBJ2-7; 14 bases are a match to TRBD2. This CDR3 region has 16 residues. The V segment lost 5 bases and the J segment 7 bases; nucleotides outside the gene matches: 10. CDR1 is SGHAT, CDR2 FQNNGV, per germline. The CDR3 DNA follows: TGTGCCAGCAGCGCCTGGGGACTAGCGGGAGCAAAAGAGCAGTACGTC. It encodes CASSAWGLAGAKEQYV.

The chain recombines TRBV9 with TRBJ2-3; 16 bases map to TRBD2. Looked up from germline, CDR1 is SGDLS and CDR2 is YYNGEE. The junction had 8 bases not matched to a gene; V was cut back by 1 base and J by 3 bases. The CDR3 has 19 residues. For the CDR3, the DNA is TGTGCCAGCAGCGTACATCCGGGACTAGCGGGAGGGAGGACAGATACGCAGTATTTT. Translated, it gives CASSVHPGLAGGRTDTQYF.

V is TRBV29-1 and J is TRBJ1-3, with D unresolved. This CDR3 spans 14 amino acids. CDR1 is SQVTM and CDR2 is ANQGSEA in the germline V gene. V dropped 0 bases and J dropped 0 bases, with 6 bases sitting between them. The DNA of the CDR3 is TGCAGCGTTGAAGAGGAGTTCTCTGGAAACACCATATATTTT. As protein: CSVEEEFSGNTIYF.

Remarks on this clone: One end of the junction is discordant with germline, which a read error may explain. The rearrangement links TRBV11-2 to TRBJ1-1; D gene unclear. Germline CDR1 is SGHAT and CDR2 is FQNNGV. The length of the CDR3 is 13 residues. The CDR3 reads CASSLDLNTEAFF. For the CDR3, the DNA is TGTGCCAGCAGCCTAGACCTTAACACTGAAGCTTTCTTT.

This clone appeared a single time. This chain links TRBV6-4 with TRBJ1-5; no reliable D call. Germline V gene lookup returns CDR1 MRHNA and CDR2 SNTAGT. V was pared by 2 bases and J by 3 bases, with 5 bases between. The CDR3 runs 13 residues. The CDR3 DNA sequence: TGTGCCAGCAGTGACAGACTCAATCAGCCCCAGCATTTT. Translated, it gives CASSDRLNQPQHF.

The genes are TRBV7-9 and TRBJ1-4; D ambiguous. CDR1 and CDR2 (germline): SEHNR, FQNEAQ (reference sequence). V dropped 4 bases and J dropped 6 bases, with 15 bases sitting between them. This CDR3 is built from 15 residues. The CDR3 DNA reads TGTGCCAGCAGCTCAATCGCCGGGGAAGATGAAAAACTGTTTTTT. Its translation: CASSSIAGEDEKLFF.

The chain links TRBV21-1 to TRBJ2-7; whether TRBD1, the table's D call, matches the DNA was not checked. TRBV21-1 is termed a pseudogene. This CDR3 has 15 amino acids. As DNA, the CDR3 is TGTGCCAGCAGCAAAGACAGCCCGAGCTCCTACGAGCAGTACGTC. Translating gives CASSKDSPSSYEQYV.

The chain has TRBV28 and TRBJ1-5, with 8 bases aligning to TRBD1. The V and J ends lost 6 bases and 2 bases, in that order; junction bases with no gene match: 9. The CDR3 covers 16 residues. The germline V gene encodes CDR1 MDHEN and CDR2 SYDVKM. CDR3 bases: TGTGCCAGCAGGGATAGCCGCAGGGGGCGCAATCAGCCCCAGCATTTT. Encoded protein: CASRDSRRGRNQPQHF. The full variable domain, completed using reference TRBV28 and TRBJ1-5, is DVKVTQSSRYLVKRTGEKVFLECVQDMDHENMFWYRQDPGLGLRLIYFSYDVKMKEKGDIPEGYSVSREKKERFSLILESASTNQTSMYLCASRDSRRGRNQPQHFGDGTRLSIL.

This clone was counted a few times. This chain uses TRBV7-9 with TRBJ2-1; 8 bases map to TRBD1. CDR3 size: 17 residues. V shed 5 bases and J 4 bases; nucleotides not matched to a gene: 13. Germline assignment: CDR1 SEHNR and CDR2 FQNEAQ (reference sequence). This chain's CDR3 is CASSPPSDRAAYNEQFF. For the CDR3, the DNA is TGTGCCAGCAGCCCCCCCTCGGACAGGGCCGCTTACAATGAGCAGTTCTTC.

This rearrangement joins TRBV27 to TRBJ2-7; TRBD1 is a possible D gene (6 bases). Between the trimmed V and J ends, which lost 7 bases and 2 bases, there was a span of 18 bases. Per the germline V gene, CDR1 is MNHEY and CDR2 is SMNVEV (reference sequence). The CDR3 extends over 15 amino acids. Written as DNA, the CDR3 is TGTGCCAGCAACAACAGGGAAGGGGGTACCTACGAGCAGTACTTC. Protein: CASNNREGGTYEQYF.

CDR3 DNA: TGTGCCTGGAAAAACAGGGGGCAGAACACTGAAGCTTTCTTT. Encoded protein: CAWKNRGQNTEAFF. The V gene is TRBV30, the J gene TRBJ1-1; 9 bases match TRBD1. CDR3 length equals 14 residues. V lost 4 bases to trimming and J lost 1 base; unmatched junction nucleotides: 4. Germline assignment: CDR1 GTSNPN and CDR2 SVGIG (reference sequence).

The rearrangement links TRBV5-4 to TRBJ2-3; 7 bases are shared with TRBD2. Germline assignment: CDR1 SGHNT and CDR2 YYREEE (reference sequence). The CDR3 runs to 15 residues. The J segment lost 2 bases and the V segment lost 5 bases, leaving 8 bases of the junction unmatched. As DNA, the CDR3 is TGTGCCAGCAGTCCAACTAGCGAGACCACAGATACGCAGTATTTT. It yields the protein CASSPTSETTDTQYF.

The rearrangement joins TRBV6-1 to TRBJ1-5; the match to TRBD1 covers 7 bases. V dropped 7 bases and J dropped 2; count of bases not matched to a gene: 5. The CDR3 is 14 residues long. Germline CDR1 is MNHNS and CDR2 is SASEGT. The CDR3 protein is CASIFDRGNQPQHF. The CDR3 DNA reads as TGTGCCAGCATTTTTGACAGGGGCAATCAGCCCCAGCATTTT.

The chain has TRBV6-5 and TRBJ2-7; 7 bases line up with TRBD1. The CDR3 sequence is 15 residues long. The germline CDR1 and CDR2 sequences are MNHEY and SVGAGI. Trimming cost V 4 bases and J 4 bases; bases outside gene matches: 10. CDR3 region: CASSSTAQGEYEQYF. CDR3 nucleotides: TGTGCCAGCAGTTCCACGGCCCAGGGGGAGTACGAGCAGTACTTC.

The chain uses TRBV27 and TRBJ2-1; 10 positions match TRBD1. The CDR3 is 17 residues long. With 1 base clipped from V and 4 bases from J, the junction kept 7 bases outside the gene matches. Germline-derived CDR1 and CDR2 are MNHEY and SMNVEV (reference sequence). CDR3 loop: CASSLLDRGLRYNEQFF. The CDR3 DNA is TGTGCCAGCAGTTTATTGGACAGGGGGTTGAGGTACAATGAGCAGTTCTTC.